Presented here are 29 T cell receptor beta chains from one specimen sequenced in a study of blood T cell repertoires in COVID-19. Clones were sequenced by immunoSEQ multiplex PCR, and TCRdb holds only the in-frame ones, with some missing. The sample consists of hundreds of thousands of clones, 85% of them appearing once. The sequencing sample was made of peripheral blood. The source is a woman aged 18-29 years with acute or convalescent COVID-19.

The rearrangement uses TRBV2 and TRBJ2-5; TRBD1 aligns across 7 bases. Germline V gene lookup returns CDR1 SNHLY and CDR2 FYNNEI. V lost 7 bases, J lost 4 bases, and 9 bases stayed unmatched. The length of the CDR3 is 14 residues. The CDR3 DNA sequence: TGTGCCAGCAAATGGGGGACAGCCGGAGAGACCCAGTACTTC. This codes for CASKWGTAGETQYF.

The gene calls are TRBV10-3 and TRBJ1-2, with a possible D match to TRBD1 (6 bases). Per the germline V gene, CDR1 is ENHRY and CDR2 is SYGVKD. Trimming removed 7 bases from V and 8 bases from J, with 17 bases in between. The CDR3 loop spans 13 amino acids. CDR3 in DNA: TGTGCCATCACCGCAGGGGACCAGAGCGGCTACACCTTC. Protein sequence: CAITAGDQSGYTF.

J is TRBJ2-3 and V is TRBV5-8, with D possibly matching TRBD2 (6 bases). V lost 2 bases, J lost 5 bases, and 15 bases lay in between. CDR1 and CDR2 from the germline V gene are SGHTS and YDEGEE. There are 15 residues in the CDR3. The DNA of the CDR3 is TGTGCCAGCAGCTTTGGCGGAGGGCCGGTAGATACGCAGTATTTT. This encodes CASSFGGGPVDTQYF.

Only one count was recorded for this clone. In DNA form, the CDR3 reads TGTGCCAGCAGCTTAATTCTGACAGGCCCTCGTGATCAGCCCCAGCATTTT. It is translated as CASSLILTGPRDQPQHF. The J gene is TRBJ1-5, the V gene TRBV5-8; the D gene is possibly TRBD1 (6 bases). Germline-derived CDR1 and CDR2 are SGHTS and YDEGEE. V lost 2 bases, J lost 5 bases, and 20 bases lay in between. The CDR3 is 17 amino acids.

In its sample, this clone was seen once. Here the CDR3 reads CASSVVSRWNTEAFF. CDR3 DNA: TGTGCCAGCAGCGTAGTCTCACGGTGGAACACTGAAGCTTTCTTT. V gene TRBV9 combines with J gene TRBJ1-1; D uncertain. The CDR3 spans 15 residues. V lost 0 bases and J lost 1, with 10 bases in between. The V gene's germline CDR1 is SGDLS and CDR2 YYNGEE.

The sample holds a few counts of this clone. The V call is TRBV7-8, the J call TRBJ1-1; unclear D gene. Trimming cost V 1 base and J 4 bases, with 16 bases left between them. Germline V CDR1 and CDR2: SGHVS, FQNEAQ. The CDR3 is 16 residues long. CDR3 in amino acids: CASSLEAPRRGTEAFF. In nucleotides, the CDR3 is TGTGCCAGCAGCTTAGAGGCGCCCCGGAGAGGCACTGAAGCTTTCTTT.

The genes are TRBV9 and TRBJ1-3, with TRBD1 identical over 10 bases. Germline loops: CDR1 SGDLS, CDR2 YYNGEE. The V gene end was trimmed by 3 bases and the J gene end by 4 bases; junction bases not matched to a gene: 1. CDR3 length: 14 amino acids. CDR3 in DNA: TGTGCCAGCAGCGGGGGACAGGGGGGAAACACCATATATTTT. It codes for CASSGGQGGNTIYF.

The chain is built from TRBV19 and TRBJ1-2; no clear D. The V gene's germline CDR1 is LNHDA and CDR2 SQIVND (reference sequence). CDR3 size: 13 residues. Trimming removed 5 bases from V and 3 bases from J, with 10 bases in between. Here the CDR3 reads CASSPKSDYGYTF. DNA for the CDR3: TGTGCCAGTAGTCCTAAAAGTGACTATGGCTACACCTTC.

The chain joins TRBV19 to TRBJ1-2, with D possibly being TRBD1 (6 bases). Per germline, CDR1 LNHDA and CDR2 SQIVND (reference sequence). This CDR3 region has 12 residues. V lost 7 bases, J lost 6 bases, and 12 bases lay in between. The CDR3 region is CASTTNRDGYTF. The CDR3 region has the DNA TGTGCCAGTACCACCAACAGGGATGGCTACACCTTC.

This clone was picked up one time. This chain connects TRBV2 to TRBJ2-4, with 7 bases aligning to TRBD2. CDR3 length equals 13 residues. Germline values: CDR1 SNHLY, CDR2 FYNNEI. This CDR3 is CATGGEAKNIQYF. The CDR3 coding sequence is TGTGCTACTGGGGGGGAAGCCAAAAACATTCAGTACTTC. Drawing the rest from reference TRBV2 and TRBJ2-4, the complete variable domain is EPEVTQTPSHQVTQMGQEVILRCVPISNHLYFYWYRQILGQKVEFLVSFYNNEISEKSEIFDDQFSVERPDGSNFTLKIRSTKLEDSAMYFCATGGEAKNIQYFGAGTRLSVL.

The V gene is TRBV27, the J gene TRBJ1-1; possible D gene TRBD1, 5 bases. Germline CDR1 MNHEY, CDR2 SMNVEV (reference sequence). The germline V and J ends were trimmed by 8 bases and 4 bases, with 14 bases remaining between them. The CDR3 has 13 residues. In nucleotides, the CDR3 is TGTGCCAGCCTTCAGGGCCAGGGCACTGAAGCTTTCTTT. It translates to CASLQGQGTEAFF.

The chain employs TRBV6-5 and TRBJ1-5; 7 positions agree with TRBD1. CDR3 length: 13 residues. Germline-derived CDR1 and CDR2 are MNHEY and SVGAGI. V lost 6 bases and J lost 6; bases outside the gene matches: 5. As DNA, the CDR3 is TGTGCCAGCAGGGGACAGAGCGCTCAGCCCCAGCATTTT. Translating gives CASRGQSAQPQHF.

This sequence joins TRBV28 and TRBJ1-6, with D maybe TRBD1 (5 bases). CDR1 is MDHEN and CDR2 is SYDVKM in the germline V gene. This CDR3 has 19 amino acids. V was trimmed by 4 bases and J by 4 bases, leaving 23 bases between them. CDR3 nucleotides: TGTGCCAGCAGTTACCCAACCGGGGGGGGAATATCATATAATTCACCCCTCCACTTT. This sequence encodes CASSYPTGGGISYNSPLHF.

This chain links TRBV28 with TRBJ2-7; 7 positions agree with TRBD2. V was pared by 3 bases and J by 6 bases, with 23 bases of the junction left unmatched. This CDR3 has 19 amino acids. CDR1 and CDR2 from the germline V gene are MDHEN and SYDVKM. The CDR3 DNA is TGTGCCAGCAGTTTTGCCAGGTGGGAGGGCCTCCCGGTGTCTGTCGAGCAGTACTTC. Its protein product is CASSFARWEGLPVSVEQYF.

As concerns this clone: Other DNA sequences in the sample encode the same CDR3. V is TRBV5-1 and J is TRBJ1-1; TRBD1 is a possible D gene (5 bases). Germline V gene data show CDR1 as SGHRS and CDR2 as YFSETQ. The CDR3 has 14 residues. Trimming shortened V by 0 bases and J by 5 bases, and 11 bases separated the two germline ends. CDR3 sequence reads: CASSLGSGGTEAFF. The CDR3 DNA follows: TGCGCCAGCAGCTTGGGGTCCGGGGGGACTGAAGCTTTCTTT.

The J gene is TRBJ2-7, the V gene TRBV28, with D unclear. Germline assignment: CDR1 MDHEN and CDR2 SYDVKM. This CDR3 is built from 12 residues. V lost 8 bases to trimming and J lost 3 bases, with 11 bases between them. CDR3 amino acids: CASGSLYYEQYF. The CDR3 region has the DNA TGTGCCAGCGGTAGCCTATACTACGAGCAGTACTTC. The full variable domain, its missing parts supplied by reference TRBV28 and TRBJ2-7, is DVKVTQSSRYLVKRTGEKVFLECVQDMDHENMFWYRQDPGLGLRLIYFSYDVKMKEKGDIPEGYSVSREKKERFSLILESASTNQTSMYLCASGSLYYEQYFGPGTRLTVT.

The chain uses TRBV3-1 (or the pseudogene TRBV3-2) and TRBJ1-4; no clear D. Germline lookup yields CDR1 LGHDT and CDR2 YNNKEL (reference sequence). The CDR3 length is 17 residues. V was clipped by 1 base and J by 0 bases, with 12 bases between them. In nucleotides, the CDR3 is TGTGCCAGCAGCCAAGTCTTGGCAGGCGCAACTAATGAAAAACTGTTTTTT. It encodes CASSQVLAGATNEKLFF.

The CDR3 sequence: CASMGQADTEAFF. The CDR3 bases are TGTGCCAGCATGGGACAGGCGGACACTGAAGCTTTCTTT. This chain joins TRBV27 and TRBJ1-1, with 8 bases that match TRBD1. Germline V gene sequence: CDR1 MNHEY, CDR2 SMNVEV (reference sequence). Unmatched junction bases numbered 4, after V lost 7 bases and J lost 3 bases. This CDR3 spans 13 amino acids.

V and J are TRBV28 and TRBJ1-5; D may be TRBD1 (5 bases). The ends were cut back, 6 bases at V and 4 bases at J, with 13 bases in the middle. CDR3 length: 14 residues. Per germline, CDR1 MDHEN and CDR2 SYDVKM. The CDR3 region has the DNA TGTGCCAGCAGCACAGGCGCCGGAAATCAGCCCCAGCATTTT. Encoded protein: CASSTGAGNQPQHF.

V gene TRBV7-9 combines with J gene TRBJ2-7; 9 bases align to TRBD1. Germline values: CDR1 SEHNR, CDR2 FQNEAQ (reference sequence). After removal of 5 bases from V and 3 bases from J, the junction contained 11 bases not matched to a gene. The length of the CDR3 is 16 residues. DNA for the CDR3: TGTGCCAGCAGCCCCCGGGTCCGGACAGGGGACTACGAGCAGTACTTC. This sequence encodes CASSPRVRTGDYEQYF.

CDR3 amino acids: CASSVATGRNTEAFF. The CDR3 region has the DNA TGTGCCAGCAGCGTAGCGACAGGGCGGAACACTGAAGCTTTCTTT. The genes are TRBV9 and TRBJ1-1; 7 bases are shared with TRBD1. The CDR3 totals 15 residues. Germline V lookup: CDR1 SGDLS, CDR2 YYNGEE. The V gene end was trimmed by 0 bases and the J gene end by 1 base; junction bases not matched to a gene: 3.

The chain employs TRBV7-8 and TRBJ2-3, with unresolved D. The CDR3 covers 15 residues. Germline V gene sequence: CDR1 SGHVS, CDR2 FQNEAQ. The V end was cut by 1 base, the J end by 4 bases, with 12 bases between. Here the CDR3 DNA reads TGTGCCAGCAGCTTAGAAGGTTTCCGGGCAGATACGCAGTATTTT. This codes for CASSLEGFRADTQYF. Based on the CDR3 plus reference TRBV7-8 and TRBJ2-3, the full variable domain is GAGVSQSPRYKVAKRGQDVALRCDPISGHVSLFWYQQALGQGPEFLTYFQNEAQLDKSGLPSDRFFAERPEGSVSTLKIQRTQQEDSAVYLCASSLEGFRADTQYFGPGTRLTVL.

This chain connects TRBV12-5 to TRBJ2-7; 11 nucleotides agree with TRBD1. Germline CDR1 is LGHNT and CDR2 is FRNRAP. V shed 4 bases and J 2 bases; nucleotides not matched to a gene: 4. The CDR3 consists of 15 residues. The CDR3 sequence: CASGSRTGGAYEQYF. DNA of the CDR3: TGTGCTAGTGGTTCCCGGACAGGGGGCGCCTACGAGCAGTACTTC.

The chain is built from TRBV7-2 and TRBJ1-5; the D gene is possibly TRBD1 (5 bases). The CDR3 consists of 16 residues. CDR1 and CDR2 from the germline V gene are SGHTA and FQGNSA. Trimming took 2 bases from V and 3 from J, leaving 14 bases between them. CDR3 coding DNA: TGTGCCAGCAGCTTAAGGTGGGGGGACCTCAATCAGCCCCAGCATTTT. Encoded protein: CASSLRWGDLNQPQHF.

The rearrangement joins TRBV4-1 to TRBJ2-3, with D maybe TRBD2 (6 bases). V lost 4 bases and J 4 bases, leaving 12 bases between the germline ends. The CDR3 is 14 residues long. Germline-derived CDR1 and CDR2 are MGHRA and YSYEKL. The DNA for the CDR3 is TGCGCCAGCAGCCTAACGGGCGGGGCAGATACGCAGTATTTT. Translated: CASSLTGGADTQYF.

This clone was detected only once. This chain joins TRBV15 and TRBJ2-5, with a possible D match to TRBD2 (6 bases). The CDR3 consists of 12 residues. V dropped 8 bases and J dropped 5 bases, with 12 bases sitting between them. Germline lookup yields CDR1 LNHNV and CDR2 YYDKDF (reference sequence). The CDR3 nucleotides are TGTGCCACCGGGGGGTACGAGGAGACCCAGTACTTC. Its translation is CATGGYEETQYF.

The chain combines TRBV19 with TRBJ1-2; D perhaps matches TRBD1 (6 bases). The V end was cut by 3 bases, the J end by 5 bases, with 16 bases between. The CDR3 spans 15 residues. Germline lookup yields CDR1 LNHDA and CDR2 SQIVND (reference sequence). Written as DNA, the CDR3 is TGTGCCAGTAGTATCGGGGACACCCCCGGGTATGGCTACACCTTC. Translating it yields CASSIGDTPGYGYTF.

The chain is built from TRBV9 and TRBJ1-2; a weak D match, TRBD1 (5 bases). V was shortened by 0 bases and J by 4 bases, with 13 bases between the two germline ends. The CDR3 extends over 15 amino acids. Germline-derived CDR1 and CDR2 are SGDLS and YYNGEE. This CDR3 is CASSVGEGPSYGYTF. The CDR3 DNA sequence: TGTGCCAGCAGCGTAGGGGAGGGGCCGAGCTATGGCTACACCTTC.

This clone was counted a few times. For the CDR3, the DNA is TGTGCCAGCAGCTTAAGTACCAACATGAACACTGAAGCTTTCTTT. Protein product: CASSLSTNMNTEAFF. This sequence joins TRBV11-2 and TRBJ1-1, with no clear D. From germline, CDR1 is SGHAT and CDR2 FQNNGV. V lost 2 bases, J lost 0 bases, and 10 bases lay in between. The CDR3 spans 15 residues.